This T cell receptor (beta chain) was captured in a study of blood T cell repertoires in COVID-19. In the study overall: Spain, Italy and the United States supplied samples that represented acute and convalescent COVID-19. Sources were T cells, B-cell-depleted T cells, or PBMCs; the material itself was cDNA or gDNA.

In the original workflow: Reference gene primers were amplified, and this amplification served to estimate nucleated cell counts. This table comes from immunoSEQ multiplex PCR, and its TCRdb copy is limited to in-frame clones, with some not included. V and J calls and clone size are as listed in that table; D and trimming were resolved from the DNA. The sample lists 110,000 to 150,000 clones; almost 85% were seen once. This clone was seen more than once but under ten times. Trimming removed 6 bases from V and 0 bases from J; junction bases left unmatched: 6. Germline V CDR1 and CDR2: SNHLY, FYNNEI. The CDR3 spans 16 residues.

The chain employs TRBV2 and TRBJ2-3; 10 bases are shared with TRBD2. What was sequenced was PBMCs or T cells enriched from blood (not recorded which). The sequence came from a man aged 35 to 55 with acute COVID-19. For the CDR3, the DNA is TGTGCCAGCAGGTCAGCGGGAGGGCCGAGCACAGATACGCAGTATTTT. It codes for CASRSAGGPSTDTQYF.